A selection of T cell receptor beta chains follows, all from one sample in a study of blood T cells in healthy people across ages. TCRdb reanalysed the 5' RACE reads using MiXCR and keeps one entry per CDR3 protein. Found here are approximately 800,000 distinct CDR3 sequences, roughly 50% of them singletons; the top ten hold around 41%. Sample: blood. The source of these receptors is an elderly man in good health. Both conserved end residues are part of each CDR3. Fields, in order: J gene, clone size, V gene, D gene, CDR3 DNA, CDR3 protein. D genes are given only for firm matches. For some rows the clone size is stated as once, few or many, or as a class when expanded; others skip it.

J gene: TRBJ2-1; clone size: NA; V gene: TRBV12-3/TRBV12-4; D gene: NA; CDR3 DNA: TGTGCCAGCAGCGGGACCCAAGAAGGGCTGGATGAGCAGTTCTTC; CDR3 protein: CASSGTQEGLDEQFF
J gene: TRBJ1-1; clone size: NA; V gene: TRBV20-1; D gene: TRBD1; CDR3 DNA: TGCAGTGCTCTCGGACAGGTTTGGGACACTGAAGCTTTCTTT; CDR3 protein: CSALGQVWDTEAFF
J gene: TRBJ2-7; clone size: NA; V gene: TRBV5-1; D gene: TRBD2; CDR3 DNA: TGCGCCAGCAGCTCCACGGGGACTAGTTACGAGCAGTACTTC; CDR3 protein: CASSSTGTSYEQYF
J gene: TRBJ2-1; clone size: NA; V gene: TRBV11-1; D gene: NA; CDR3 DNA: TGTGCCAGCAGCTTATGGCAGGGCTCCTACAATGAGCAGTTCTTC; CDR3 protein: CASSLWQGSYNEQFF
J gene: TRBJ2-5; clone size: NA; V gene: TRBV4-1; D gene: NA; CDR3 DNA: TGCGCCAGCAGCCAAGATCTACGCGTTCAGACCCAGTACTTC; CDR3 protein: CASSQDLRVQTQYF
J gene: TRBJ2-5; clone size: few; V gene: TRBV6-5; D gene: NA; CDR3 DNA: TGTGCCAGCAGTTCCCGGGGCGGAGGGACCCAAGAGACCCAGTACTTC; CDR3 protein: CASSSRGGGTQETQYF
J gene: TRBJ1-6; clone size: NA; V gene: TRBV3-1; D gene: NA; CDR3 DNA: TGTGCCAGCAGCCAAACCCGGACAGCTAATTCACCCCTCCACTTT; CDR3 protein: CASSQTRTANSPLHF
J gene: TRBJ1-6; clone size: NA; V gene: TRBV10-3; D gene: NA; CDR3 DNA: TGTGCCATCAGTGAGTCGCTAGGCAGGGATAATTCACCCCTCCACTTT; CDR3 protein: CAISESLGRDNSPLHF
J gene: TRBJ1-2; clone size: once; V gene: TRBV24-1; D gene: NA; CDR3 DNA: TGTGCCACCAGTGACCCGGGACAACGCTATGGCTACACCTTC; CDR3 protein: CATSDPGQRYGYTF
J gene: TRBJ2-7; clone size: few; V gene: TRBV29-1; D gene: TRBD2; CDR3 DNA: TGCAGCGGTACGGGGCGGGAGTCCCGCGAGCAGTACTTC; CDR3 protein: CSGTGRESREQYF
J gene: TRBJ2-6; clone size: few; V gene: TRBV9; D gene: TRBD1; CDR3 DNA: TGTGCCAGCAGCGTAGGACAGGGGGCGTTAATTCTCTCTGGGGCCAACGTCCTGACTTTC; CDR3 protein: CASSVGQGALILSGANVLTF
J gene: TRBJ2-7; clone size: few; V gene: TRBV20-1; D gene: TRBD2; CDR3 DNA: TGCAGTGCTCCTGGGACTACCCCACAGCAGTACTTC; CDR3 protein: CSAPGTTPQQYF
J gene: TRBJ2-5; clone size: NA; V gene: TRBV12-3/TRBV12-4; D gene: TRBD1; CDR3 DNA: TGTGCCAGCAGTTTAGCGTTGGGGGACAGGGGGCAAGAGACCCAGTACTTC; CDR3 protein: CASSLALGDRGQETQYF
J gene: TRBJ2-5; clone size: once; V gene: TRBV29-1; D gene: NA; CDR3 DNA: TGCAGCGTTGAAAGCGGGTGGTGGAATGAGCAGTACTTC; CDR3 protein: CSVESGWWNEQYF
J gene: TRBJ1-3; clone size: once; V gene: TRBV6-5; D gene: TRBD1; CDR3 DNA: TGTGCCAGCAGTTTAACAGGGGGCGACGGAAACACCATATATTTT; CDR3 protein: CASSLTGGDGNTIYF
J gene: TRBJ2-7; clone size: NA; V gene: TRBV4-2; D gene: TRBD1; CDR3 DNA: TGTGCCAGCAGCCAAGATCAAGCGACAGGGCTCTACGAGCAGTACTTC; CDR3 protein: CASSQDQATGLYEQYF
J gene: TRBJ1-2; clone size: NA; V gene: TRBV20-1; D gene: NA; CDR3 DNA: TGCAGTGCCCGGGGGGGAACAGGGAAATCTAACTATGGCTACACCTTC; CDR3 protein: CSARGGTGKSNYGYTF
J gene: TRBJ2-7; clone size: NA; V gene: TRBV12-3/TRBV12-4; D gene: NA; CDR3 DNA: TGTGCCAGCAGTACCTCGGCCCTCTCCTACGAGCAGTACTTC; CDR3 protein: CASSTSALSYEQYF
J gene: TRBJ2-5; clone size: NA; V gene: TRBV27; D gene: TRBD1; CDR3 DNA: TGTGCCAGCAGTCGGACAGGGCCGTACCAAGAGACCCAGTACTTC; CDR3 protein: CASSRTGPYQETQYF
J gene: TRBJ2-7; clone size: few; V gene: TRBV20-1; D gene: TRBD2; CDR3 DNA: TGCAGTGCTCGGACTAGCGGGCACTACGAGCAGTACTTC; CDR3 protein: CSARTSGHYEQYF
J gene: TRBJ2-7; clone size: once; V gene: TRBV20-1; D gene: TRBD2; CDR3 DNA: TGCAGTGCTAGAGATCGTCTAGCGGGAGGCGCCTACGAGCAGTACTTC; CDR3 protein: CSARDRLAGGAYEQYF
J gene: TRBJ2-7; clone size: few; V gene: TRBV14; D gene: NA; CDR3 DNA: TGTGCCAGCAGCCAGCGGAGGGGTCTAGCTAACGAGCAGTACTTC; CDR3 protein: CASSQRRGLANEQYF
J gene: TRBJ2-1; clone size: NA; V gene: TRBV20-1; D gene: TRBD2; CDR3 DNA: TGCAGTGCAACTACCTACCTAGCGGGACGGGATGAGCAGTTCTTC; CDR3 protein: CSATTYLAGRDEQFF
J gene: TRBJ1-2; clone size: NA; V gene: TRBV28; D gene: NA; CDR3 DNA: TGTGCCAGCAGCCCCACTTTAAACTATGGCTACACCTTC; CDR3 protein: CASSPTLNYGYTF
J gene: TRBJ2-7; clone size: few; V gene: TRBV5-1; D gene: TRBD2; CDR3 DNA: TGCGCCAGCAGCTTGGCAATGACTAGCGGGAGCCCCTACGAGCAGTACTTC; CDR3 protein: CASSLAMTSGSPYEQYF